This T cell receptor (beta chain) was obtained from a study of cytomegalovirus exposure and HLA in healthy donors. CDR3 length: 14 amino acids. Trimming took off 3 bases at V and 4 bases at J, with 12 bases between the two ends. Germline V gene sequence: CDR1 MDHEN, CDR2 SYDVKM. PCR amplification relied on 60 Vbeta primers (plus 13 Jbeta primers). Profiling relied on immunoSEQ multiplex PCR, and the TCRdb table lists in-frame clones only, not all of them. The sample has some 150,000 clones, roughly four fifths seen once. The specimen was PBMCs. The gene calls are TRBV28 and TRBJ1-2, with D unclear. The TCR comes from a man aged 55 to 70 in good health and CMV-seronegative. CDR3 DNA sequence: TGTGCCAGCAGTTTTTGGCAGGCTCGCTATGGCTACACCTTC. This translates into CASSFWQARYGYTF.